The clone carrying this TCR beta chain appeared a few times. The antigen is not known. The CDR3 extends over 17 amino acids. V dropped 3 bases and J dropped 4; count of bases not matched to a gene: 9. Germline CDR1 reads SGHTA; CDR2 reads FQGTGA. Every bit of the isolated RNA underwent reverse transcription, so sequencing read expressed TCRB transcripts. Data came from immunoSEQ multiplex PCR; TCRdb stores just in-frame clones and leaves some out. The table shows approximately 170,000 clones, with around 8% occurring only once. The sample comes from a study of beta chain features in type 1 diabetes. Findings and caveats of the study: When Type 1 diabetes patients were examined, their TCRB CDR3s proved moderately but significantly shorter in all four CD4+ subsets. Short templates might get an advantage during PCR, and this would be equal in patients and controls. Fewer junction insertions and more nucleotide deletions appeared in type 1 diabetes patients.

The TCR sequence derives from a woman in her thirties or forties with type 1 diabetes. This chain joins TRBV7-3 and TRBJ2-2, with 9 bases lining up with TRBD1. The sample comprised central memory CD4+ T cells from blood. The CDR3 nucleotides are TGTGCCAGCAGCTTTCTTACAGGGGGCGCGGTCACCGGGGAGCTGTTTTTT. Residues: CASSFLTGGAVTGELFF.